These 4 T cell receptor beta chains came from one sample sequenced in a study of OX40 agonist ivuxolimab in advanced cancers. Assay: immunoSEQ multiplex PCR; the TCRdb copy retains only in-frame clones and omits some. The table shows tens of thousands of clones, with about 81% occurring only once. The sequenced sample was CD4+ or CD8+ T cells sorted from blood, obtained in a trial of the OX40 agonist ivuxolimab. The receptors were sampled from an adult with an advanced solid tumor such as melanoma, head and neck, liver or kidney cancer.

The chain recombines TRBV27 with TRBJ1-1, with D possibly TRBD1 on 5 matching bases. The V gene lost 0 bases and the J gene lost 10 bases, with 30 bases spanning the gap. The CDR3 is made up of 19 amino acids. From germline, CDR1 is MNHEY and CDR2 SMNVEV (reference sequence). The CDR3 spells CASSLSVRGGGAGLIGAFF. As DNA, the CDR3 is TGTGCCAGCAGTTTATCGGTTCGTGGTGGAGGGGCTGGTTTGATAGGAGCTTTCTTT.

In its sample, this clone was seen a few times. The rearrangement joins TRBV5-6 to TRBJ2-2; D unresolved. Trimming cost V 0 bases and J 5 bases, with 5 bases left between them. The germline V gene encodes CDR1 SGHDT and CDR2 YYEEEE. The CDR3 sequence is 13 residues long. CDR3 bases: TGTGCCAGCAGCTTGGGGGTGACCGGGGAGCTGTTTTTT. It translates to CASSLGVTGELFF. Full variable domain (rest looked up from reference TRBV5-6 and TRBJ2-2): DAGVTQSPTHLIKTRGQQVTLRCSPKSGHDTVSWYQQALGQGPQFIFQYYEEEERQRGNFPDRFSGHQFPNYSSELNVNALLLGDSALYLCASSLGVTGELFFGEGSRLTVL.

The chain carries TRBV9 and TRBJ2-7; D ambiguous. The germline V and J ends were trimmed by 4 bases and 2 bases, with 13 bases remaining between them. The germline gives CDR1 SGDLS, CDR2 YYNGEE. This CDR3 spans 14 amino acids. The chain's CDR3 is CASSPTLSAYEQYF. The CDR3 DNA sequence: TGTGCCAGCAGCCCAACACTATCCGCCTACGAGCAGTACTTC. Drawing the rest from reference TRBV9 and TRBJ2-7, the complete variable domain is DSGVTQTPKHLITATGQRVTLRCSPRSGDLSVYWYQQSLDQGLQFLIQYYNGEERAKGNILERFSAQQFPDLHSELNLSSLELGDSALYFCASSPTLSAYEQYFGPGTRLTVT.

The chain carries TRBV11-3 and TRBJ1-1, with D possibly being TRBD1 (5 bases). The CDR3 loop spans 14 amino acids. Germline loops: CDR1 SGHNT, CDR2 YENEEA. V gave up 6 bases and J gave up 0 bases, with 11 bases separating them. In nucleotides, the CDR3 is TGTGCCAGCAGTCCGACAGCCATGAACACTGAAGCTTTCTTT. Amino acids: CASSPTAMNTEAFF.